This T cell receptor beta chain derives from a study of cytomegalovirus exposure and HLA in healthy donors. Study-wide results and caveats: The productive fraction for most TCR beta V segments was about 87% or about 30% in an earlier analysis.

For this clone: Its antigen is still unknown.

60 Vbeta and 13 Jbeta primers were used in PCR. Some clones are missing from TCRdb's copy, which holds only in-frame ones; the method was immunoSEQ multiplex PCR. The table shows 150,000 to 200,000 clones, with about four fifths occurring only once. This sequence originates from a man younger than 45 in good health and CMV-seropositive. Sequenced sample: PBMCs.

The CDR3 region has the DNA TGCGCCAGCAGCCTCGACAGGATCTCTGGAAACACCATATATTTT. This sequence encodes CASSLDRISGNTIYF. The chain has TRBV5-1 and TRBJ1-3; D might be TRBD1 (6 bases). This CDR3 contains 15 residues. CDR1 SGHRS and CDR2 YFSETQ come from the germline V gene. V lost 4 bases and J lost 0, with 11 bases in between.